A single sample is the source of the 12 T cell receptor beta chains below, sequenced in a study of shared clonotypes between healthy human individuals. Naive CD8 cells were CD45RO-negative, positively selected for CCR7, excluding terminally differentiated effector memory CD45RA+ cells. Generated by immunoSEQ multiplex PCR, the TCRdb table keeps only in-frame clones and is missing some. This repertoire shows about 870,000 clones, about 91% found once; its top ten account for 24%. Sequenced input: naive CD8+ T cells sorted from blood. The receptors were gathered from a man aged 25 to 40 in good health.

The V call is TRBV27, the J call TRBJ2-1; 10 bases align to TRBD2. The CDR3 spans 17 residues. The germline gives CDR1 MNHEY, CDR2 SMNVEV (reference sequence). The ends lost 5 bases at V and 1 base at J; junction bases unmatched: 8. The CDR3 DNA sequence: TGTGCCAGCAGTCCCATTAGCGGGAGGTCTTCCTACAATGAGCAGTTCTTC. Protein product: CASSPISGRSSYNEQFF.

This chain connects TRBV28 to TRBJ1-2; D possibly corresponds to TRBD1 (5 bases). This CDR3 region has 12 residues. The ends were cut back, 5 bases at V and 8 bases at J, with 12 bases in the middle. Germline V gene data show CDR1 as MDHEN and CDR2 as SYDVKM. For the CDR3, the DNA is TGTGCCAGCAGTCACGGGACTGCAGGCTACACCTTC. This encodes CASSHGTAGYTF.

The chain links TRBV28 to TRBJ2-3, with D perhaps assigned TRBD1 or TRBD2 (5 bases each). Trimming cost V 6 bases and J 3 bases, with 19 bases left between them. The CDR3 totals 16 residues. CDR1 is MDHEN and CDR2 is SYDVKM in the germline V gene. The DNA for the CDR3 is TGTGCCAGCAGACACTCAGGGAGCCTAGGGACAGATACGCAGTATTTT. Its translation is CASRHSGSLGTDTQYF.

This chain uses TRBV25-1 with TRBJ1-1; 7 nucleotides align to TRBD1. The CDR3 spans 17 residues. The V segment lost 3 bases and the J segment 8 bases; nucleotides outside the gene matches: 18. The germline V gene encodes CDR1 MGHDK and CDR2 SYGVNS. CDR3 residues: CASSDVFAGGEGPEAFF. The CDR3 DNA is TGTGCCAGCAGTGATGTCTTTGCAGGGGGAGAAGGACCCGAAGCTTTCTTT.

The J gene is TRBJ2-7, the V gene TRBV25-1; D perhaps matches TRBD2 (6 bases). The germline V and J ends were trimmed by 3 bases and 2 bases, with 14 bases remaining between them. The germline CDR1 and CDR2 sequences are MGHDK and SYGVNS. There are 15 residues in the CDR3. The CDR3 sequence: CASSDTWDLPYEQYF. The CDR3 bases are TGTGCCAGCAGTGACACCTGGGACTTACCCTACGAGCAGTACTTC.

V usage is TRBV7-2 and J usage is TRBJ2-3, with 9 bases fitting TRBD2. The J segment lost 2 bases and the V segment lost 4 bases, leaving 10 bases of the junction unmatched. Germline V gene lookup returns CDR1 SGHTA and CDR2 FQGNSA. There are 17 residues in the CDR3. The CDR3 bases are TGTGCCAGCAGCTCCCCGGCGCGGGGGGGATACACAGATACGCAGTATTTT. Amino acids: CASSSPARGGYTDTQYF. The full variable domain, in which reference TRBV7-2 and TRBJ2-3 provide the parts outside the CDR3, is GAGVSQSPSNKVTEKGKDVELRCDPISGHTALYWYRQSLGQGLEFLIYFQGNSAPDKSGLPSDRFSAERTGGSVSTLTIQRTQQEDSAVYLCASSSPARGGYTDTQYFGPGTRLTVL.

The chain has TRBV4-1 and TRBJ2-1, with TRBD2 matching 9 bases. This CDR3 comprises 14 residues. Germline CDR1 reads MGHRA; CDR2 reads YSYEKL. The V and J ends lost 10 bases and 1 base, in that order; junction bases with no gene match: 5. The CDR3, as DNA: TGCGCCACCGCGACTAGCGGATCCTACAATGAGCAGTTCTTC. Protein sequence: CATATSGSYNEQFF.

The V and J genes are TRBV28 and TRBJ2-3; D is uncertain. The CDR3 sequence is 11 residues long. Germline CDR1 is MDHEN and CDR2 is SYDVKM. Deletions cut 1 base from V and 7 bases from J, with 3 bases between. CDR3 in amino acids: CASSLYYTQYF. For the CDR3, the DNA is TGTGCCAGCAGTTTATACTATACGCAGTATTTT. The complete variable domain, with remaining parts taken from reference TRBV28 and TRBJ2-3, reads DVKVTQSSRYLVKRTGEKVFLECVQDMDHENMFWYRQDPGLGLRLIYFSYDVKMKEKGDIPEGYSVSREKKERFSLILESASTNQTSMYLCASSLYYTQYFGPGTRLTVL.

For this clone: This sample also contains other DNA sequences that code for the same CDR3. This chain joins TRBV9 and TRBJ1-5; D remains unclear. This CDR3 spans 14 amino acids. Trimming removed 0 bases from V and 6 bases from J, with 10 bases in between. Germline V gene lookup returns CDR1 SGDLS and CDR2 YYNGEE. The CDR3 loop reads CASSVGGGSQPQHF. CDR3 nucleotides: TGTGCCAGCAGCGTAGGAGGAGGTAGTCAGCCCCAGCATTTT.

In DNA, the CDR3 is TGTGCCAGCAGTCCTCTAGAGGGGACGAACACTGAAGCTTTCTTT. It encodes CASSPLEGTNTEAFF. The rearrangement links TRBV2 to TRBJ1-1, with a tentative D call TRBD1 (5 bases). The germline V and J ends were trimmed by 5 bases and 1 base, with 14 bases remaining between them. CDR3 length: 15 residues. Germline lookup yields CDR1 SNHLY and CDR2 FYNNEI.

J is TRBJ2-2 and V is TRBV15; 15 bases match TRBD2. CDR3 length: 19 amino acids. Per the germline V gene, CDR1 is LNHNV and CDR2 is YYDKDF (reference sequence). V dropped 4 bases and J dropped 3; count of bases not matched to a gene: 9. The CDR3 here is CATSTPGLAGGPDTGELFF. The CDR3 bases are TGTGCCACCAGCACTCCCGGACTAGCGGGAGGGCCCGACACCGGGGAGCTGTTTTTT.

V usage is TRBV2 and J usage is TRBJ2-3, with 11 bases identical to TRBD1. The V and J ends lost 8 bases and 3 bases, in that order; junction bases with no gene match: 7. CDR1 and CDR2 (germline): SNHLY, FYNNEI. CDR3 length equals 15 residues. The CDR3: CASLSRDRGTDTQYF. In DNA form, the CDR3 reads TGTGCCAGCCTCTCCAGGGACAGGGGGACAGATACGCAGTATTTT.